The text below deals with one T cell receptor (beta chain). Its antigen is currently not known. No much larger clone is present one base from it, and per-base qualities are unavailable. Trimming removed 6 bases from V and 0 bases from J; the gene matches leave 4 bases unexplained. Per the germline V gene, SQVTM is the CDR1 and ANQGSEA is the CDR2. The CDR3, from cysteine to phenylalanine, totals 15 residues. CDR3 DNA is the only sequence kept; it has 45 bases, read in frame from the first base. The sample is drawn from a study of memory CD4+ T cells and cytomegalovirus serostatus (dated by TCRdb to between 2019 and 2020). In terms of the full investigation: The cohort comprised 33 healthy Belgian adults, 9 CMV seropositive and about 25 CMV seronegative. The study sequenced CD4+ memory TCRbeta repertoires of a Belgian cohort with known cytomegalovirus serostatus to replicate a published TCR-based CMV serostatus classifier.

Single viable CD3+CD4+CD8-CD45RO+ cells were sorted as memory CD4+ T cells on a FACSAria II. CMV serostatus was determined using a Roche Elecsys assay that detects serum IgG against CMV pp150, pp28, p38 and p52. Once the samples were thawed, total CD4+ T cells were enriched through positive selection using CD4 magnetic microbeads. Samples originated from another study that specifically interrogated the CD4+ T cell memory repertoire. Peripheral blood mononuclear cells were isolated and cryopreserved according to standard operating procedures, and serum was kept at -80 degrees C. The staining relied on CD3-PerCP (BW264/56), CD4-APC (RPA-T4), CD45RO-PE (UCHT1) and CD8-Pacific Orange (3B5) antibodies, and Sytox blue was used to exclude non-viable cells. Genomic DNA was extracted from sorted cells with the Quick-DNA Microprep Kit. Amplification of TCRbeta DNA was done with the immunoSEQ hsTCRbeta kit, following the protocol from the manufacturer. TCRbeta libraries were sequenced on an Illumina MiSeq instrument. From the authors' description of their analysis: Following removal of out-of-frame sequences, roughly 2 million distinct TCRbeta sequences were retained, with an average of about 61,000 per individual. Each individual was scored by the count of 150 or so previously reported CMV-associated TCRbeta sequences and the total productive distinct TCRbeta count. A beta-binomial model was reimplemented in Python, and scikit-learn random forests with default parameters were trained on US cohort data. Classifier performance on the Belgian cohort was reported as the median AUC with percentile confidence intervals calculated over 10,000 bootstrap iterations. Not all clones reach the TCRdb copy of this immuneACCESS table, which keeps in-frame sequences only. Checked studies attribute under half of the gap to unresolved V genes and leave the rest unexplained. V and J calls plus clone size are reproduced from that table; the DNA served to infer D and trimming. The sample table lists under 100,000 clones, around 80% of them with a count of one. The top ten clonotypes cover roughly 0.79% of the sample.

The paper as a whole reports these results and caveats: Among the 160 or so previously reported CMV-associated TCRbeta sequences, 67 showed up in the CD4+ memory repertoires, with each one found in between one and five individuals. The results were interpreted as suggesting that the CMV-associated TCR signature is largely present in the CD4+ memory repertoire. The original-framework classifier achieved a median bootstrapped AUC of about 0.95 with a 95% CI of 0.76-1.00 on the Belgian cohort. CMV serostatus prediction reached a median bootstrapped AUC of 0.95 with the original framework and just over 0.9 with a US-trained random forest. Only CD4+CD45RO+ memory cells were sequenced, in contrast to the original study, in which naive and memory CD4+ and CD8+ populations were covered.

The sequencing input was memory CD4+ T cells from blood. This TCR derives from an adult in good health and CMV-seronegative. The V gene is TRBV29-1 and the J gene is TRBJ2-5; TRBD2 aligns with 13 central bases. The CDR3 protein is CSVGGLAGYQETQYF. The nucleotide sequence is TGCAGCGTAGGGGGACTAGCGGGGTACCAAGAGACCCAGTACTTC.